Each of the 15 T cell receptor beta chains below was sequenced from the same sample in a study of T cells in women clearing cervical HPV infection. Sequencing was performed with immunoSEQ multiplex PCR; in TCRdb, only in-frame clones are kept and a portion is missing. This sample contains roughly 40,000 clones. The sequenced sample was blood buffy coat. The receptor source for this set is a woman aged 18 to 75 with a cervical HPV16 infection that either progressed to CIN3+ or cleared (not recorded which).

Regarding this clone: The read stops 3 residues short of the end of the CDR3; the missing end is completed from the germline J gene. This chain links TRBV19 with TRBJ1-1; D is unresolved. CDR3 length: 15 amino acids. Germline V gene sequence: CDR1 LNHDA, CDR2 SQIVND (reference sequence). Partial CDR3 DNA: TGTGCCAGTAGGGATGGTCCGGCGGCTAATGAAAAA. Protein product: CASRDGPAANEK. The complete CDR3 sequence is CASRDGPAANEKAFF.

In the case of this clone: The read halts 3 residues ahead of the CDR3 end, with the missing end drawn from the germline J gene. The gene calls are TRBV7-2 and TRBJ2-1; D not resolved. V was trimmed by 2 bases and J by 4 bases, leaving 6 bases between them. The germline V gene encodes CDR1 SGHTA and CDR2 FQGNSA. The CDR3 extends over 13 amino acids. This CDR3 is CASSLNYYNEQFF. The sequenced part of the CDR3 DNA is TGTGCCAGCAGCTTAAACTATTACAATGAG.

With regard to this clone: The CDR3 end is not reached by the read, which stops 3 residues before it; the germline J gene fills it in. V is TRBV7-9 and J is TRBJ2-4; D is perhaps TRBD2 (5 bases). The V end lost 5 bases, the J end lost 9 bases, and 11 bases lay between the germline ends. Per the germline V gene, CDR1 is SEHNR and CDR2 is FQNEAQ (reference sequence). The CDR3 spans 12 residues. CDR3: CASSRGNGIQYF. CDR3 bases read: TGTGCCAGCAGCCGGGGTAATGGCATT. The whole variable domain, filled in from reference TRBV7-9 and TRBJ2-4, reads DTGVSQNPRHKITKRGQNVTFRCDPISEHNRLYWYRQTLGQGPEFLTYFQNEAQLEKSRLLSDRFSAERPKGSFSTLEIQRTEQGDSAMYLCASSRGNGIQYFGAGTRLSVL.

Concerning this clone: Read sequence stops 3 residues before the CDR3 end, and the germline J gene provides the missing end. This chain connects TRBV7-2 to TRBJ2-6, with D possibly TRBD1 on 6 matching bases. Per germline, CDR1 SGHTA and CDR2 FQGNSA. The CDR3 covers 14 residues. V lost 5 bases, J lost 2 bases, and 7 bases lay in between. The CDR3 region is CASSKGAGANVLTF. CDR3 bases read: TGTGCCAGCAGCAAGGGGGCTGGGGCCAACGTC.

The CDR3 loop reads CSAREGAAGQPQHF. The CDR3 bases that were read are TGCAGTGCAAGGGAGGGGGCGGCTGGGCAGCCC. This rearrangement joins TRBV20-1 to TRBJ1-5; 7 bases fit TRBD1. Read coverage stops 3 residues before the CDR3 terminus; the germline J gene supplies the remainder. The CDR3 loop spans 14 amino acids. Germline loops: CDR1 DFQATT, CDR2 SNEGSKA (reference sequence). V dropped 6 bases and J dropped 7; count of bases not matched to a gene: 12.

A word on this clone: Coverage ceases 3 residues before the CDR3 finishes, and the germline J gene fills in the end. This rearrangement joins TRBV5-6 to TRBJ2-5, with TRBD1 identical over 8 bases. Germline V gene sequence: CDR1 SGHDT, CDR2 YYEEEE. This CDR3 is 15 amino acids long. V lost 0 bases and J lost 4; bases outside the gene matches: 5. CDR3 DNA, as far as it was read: TGTGCCAGCAGCTTGGGCAGGGGGCTTACAGAGACC. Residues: CASSLGRGLTET. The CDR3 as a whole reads CASSLGRGLTETQYF.

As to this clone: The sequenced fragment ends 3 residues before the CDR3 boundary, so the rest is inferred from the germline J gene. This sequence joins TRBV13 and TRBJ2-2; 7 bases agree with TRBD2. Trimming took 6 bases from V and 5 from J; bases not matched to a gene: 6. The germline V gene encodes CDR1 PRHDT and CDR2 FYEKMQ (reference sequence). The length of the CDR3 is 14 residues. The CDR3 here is CASRSGGRTGELFF. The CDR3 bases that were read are TGTGCCAGCAGATCCGGGGGGAGGACCGGGGAG.

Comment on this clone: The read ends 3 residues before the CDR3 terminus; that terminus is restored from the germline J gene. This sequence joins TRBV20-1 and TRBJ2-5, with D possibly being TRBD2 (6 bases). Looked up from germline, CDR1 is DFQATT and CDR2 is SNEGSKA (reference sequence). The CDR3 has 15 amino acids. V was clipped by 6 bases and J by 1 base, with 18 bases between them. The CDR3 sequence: CSAGDSSRSQETQYF. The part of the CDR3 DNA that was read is TGCAGTGCCGGGGACTCAAGCAGGTCCCAAGAGACC.

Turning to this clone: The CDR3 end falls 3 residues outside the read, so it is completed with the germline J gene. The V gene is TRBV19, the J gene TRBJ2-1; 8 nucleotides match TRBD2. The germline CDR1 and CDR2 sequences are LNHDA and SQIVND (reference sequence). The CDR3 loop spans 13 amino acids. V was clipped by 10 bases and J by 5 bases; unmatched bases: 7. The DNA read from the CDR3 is TGTGCCACCCGGACTAGCCCCCACAATGAG. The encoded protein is CATRTSPHNE. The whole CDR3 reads CATRTSPHNEQFF.

CDR3 bases read: TGTGCCAGCAGCTTAAACTCGATTGGTAATTCACCC. Amino acid sequence: CASSLNSIGNSP. The CDR3 in full is CASSLNSIGNSPLHF. The chain links TRBV7-3 to TRBJ1-6; D ambiguous. The CDR3 is cut off 3 residues early in the read; its end comes from the germline J gene. Trimming cost V 1 base and J 6 bases, with 10 bases left between them. This CDR3 has 15 amino acids. Germline V gene sequence: CDR1 SGHTA, CDR2 FQGTGA.

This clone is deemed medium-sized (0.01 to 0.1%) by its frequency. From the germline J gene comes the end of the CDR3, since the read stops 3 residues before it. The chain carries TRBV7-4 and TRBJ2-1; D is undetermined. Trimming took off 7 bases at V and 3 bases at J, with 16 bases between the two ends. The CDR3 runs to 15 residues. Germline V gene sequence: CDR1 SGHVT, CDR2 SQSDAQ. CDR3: CASTFQRPSYNEQFF. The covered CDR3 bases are TGTGCCAGCACCTTCCAGAGGCCTAGCTACAATGAG.

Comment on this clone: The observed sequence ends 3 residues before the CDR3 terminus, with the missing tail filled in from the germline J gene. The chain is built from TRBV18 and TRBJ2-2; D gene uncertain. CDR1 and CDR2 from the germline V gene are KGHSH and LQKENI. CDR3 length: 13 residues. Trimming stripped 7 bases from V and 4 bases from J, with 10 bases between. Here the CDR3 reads CASYPLSTGELFF. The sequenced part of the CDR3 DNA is TGTGCCAGCTACCCCCTCAGCACCGGGGAG.

CDR3 DNA, as far as it was read: TGTGCCACGGTACAGGTCCCCTACGAG. It specifies CATVQVPYE. In full, the CDR3 is CATVQVPYEQYF. This chain links TRBV2 with TRBJ2-7; a possible D gene is TRBD1 (5 bases). The read gets to within 3 residues of the CDR3 end, and the germline J gene fills in the rest. Germline-derived CDR1 and CDR2 are SNHLY and FYNNEI. CDR3 size: 12 residues. The V end was cut by 10 bases, the J end by 2 bases, with 12 bases between.

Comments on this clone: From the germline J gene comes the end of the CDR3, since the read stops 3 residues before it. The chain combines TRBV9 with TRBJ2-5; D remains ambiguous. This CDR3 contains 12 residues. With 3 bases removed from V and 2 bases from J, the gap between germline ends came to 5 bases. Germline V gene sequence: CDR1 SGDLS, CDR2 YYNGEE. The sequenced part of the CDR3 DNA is TGTGCCAGCAGCGCAGTTCAAGAGACC. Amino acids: CASSAVQET. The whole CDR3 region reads CASSAVQETQYF.

CDR3 amino acids: CAISEGSTSGSYEQYF. CDR3 DNA, as far as it was read: TGTGCCATCAGTGAGGGGTCGACTAGCGGGAGCTACGAG. The V gene is TRBV10-3, the J gene TRBJ2-7, with 12 positions matching TRBD2. Read data end 3 residues before the CDR3 end; the end is taken from the germline J gene. The CDR3 extends over 16 amino acids. CDR1 is ENHRY, CDR2 SYGVKD, per germline. The V gene end was trimmed by 2 bases and the J gene end by 3 bases; junction bases not matched to a gene: 5.